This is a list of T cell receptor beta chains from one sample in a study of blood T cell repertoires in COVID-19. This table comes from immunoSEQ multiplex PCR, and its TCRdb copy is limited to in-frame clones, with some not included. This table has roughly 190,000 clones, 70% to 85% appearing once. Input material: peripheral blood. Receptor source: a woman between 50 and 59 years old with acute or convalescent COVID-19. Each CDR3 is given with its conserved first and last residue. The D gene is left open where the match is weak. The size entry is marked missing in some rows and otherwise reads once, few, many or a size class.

CDR3: CASSLQGIGGYTF; DNA: TGTGCCAGCAGCCTACAGGGAATCGGTGGCTACACCTTC; J: TRBJ1-2; V: TRBV6-2/TRBV6-3; D: NA; size: NA; length: 13
CDR3: CASSLRGPYEQYF; DNA: TGTGCCAGCAGTTTACGCGGTCCCTACGAGCAGTACTTC; J: TRBJ2-7; V: TRBV12-3/TRBV12-4; D: NA; size: few; length: 13
CDR3: CASSSLRGVNEKLFF; DNA: TGTGCCAGCAGCTCCCTCAGGGGGGTGAATGAAAAACTGTTTTTT; J: TRBJ1-4; V: TRBV7-8; D: TRBD1; size: NA; length: 15
CDR3: CASRFSGGYNEQFF; DNA: TGTGCCAGCAGATTTAGCGGGGGGTATAATGAGCAGTTCTTC; J: TRBJ2-1; V: TRBV6-6; D: TRBD2; size: NA; length: 14
CDR3: CASSRGTSGQETQYF; DNA: TGCGCCAGCAGCCGCGGGACTAGCGGACAAGAGACCCAGTACTTC; J: TRBJ2-5; V: TRBV5-1; D: TRBD2; size: NA; length: 15
CDR3: CASSLFAGADTQYF; DNA: TGTGCCAGCAGCTTATTCGCGGGAGCAGATACGCAGTATTTT; J: TRBJ2-3; V: TRBV11-2; D: TRBD2; size: NA; length: 14
CDR3: CASSPFQGYNNEQFF; DNA: TGTGCCAGCTCACCTTTCCAGGGGTACAACAATGAGCAGTTCTTC; J: TRBJ2-1; V: TRBV18; D: NA; size: NA; length: 15
CDR3: CASSVEGAYEQYF; DNA: TGTGCCAGCAGCGTAGAGGGGGCCTACGAGCAGTACTTC; J: TRBJ2-7; V: TRBV9; D: NA; size: NA; length: 13
CDR3: CASSVMGGPGFNEQYF; DNA: TGTGCCAGCAGCGTGATGGGGGGACCGGGGTTTAACGAGCAGTACTTC; J: TRBJ2-7; V: TRBV25-1; D: NA; size: NA; length: 16
CDR3: CASSSVLSGSSYNEQFF; DNA: TGTGCCAGCAGTTCCGTGCTAAGCGGGAGCTCCTACAATGAGCAGTTCTTC; J: TRBJ2-1; V: TRBV6-2/TRBV6-3; D: TRBD2; size: NA; length: 17
CDR3: CASSIVAGPQHF; DNA: TGTGCCAGTAGTATAGTGGCGGGGCCCCAGCATTTT; J: TRBJ1-5; V: TRBV19; D: NA; size: NA; length: 12
CDR3: CASSEQDRGIYEQYF; DNA: TGTGCCAGCAGTGAACAAGATCGGGGAATCTACGAGCAGTACTTC; J: TRBJ2-7; V: TRBV6-1; D: NA; size: few; length: 15
CDR3: CATSGTGRYGYTF; DNA: TGTGCCACTTCCGGGACAGGGCGCTATGGCTACACCTTC; J: TRBJ1-2; V: TRBV24-1; D: TRBD1; size: few; length: 13
CDR3: CASSLYQGRYEQYF; DNA: TGTGCCAGCAGCTTATATCAGGGGAGATACGAGCAGTACTTC; J: TRBJ2-7; V: TRBV7-2; D: NA; size: NA; length: 14
CDR3: CASERPTGRAGYTF; DNA: TGTGCCAGTGAAAGGCCTACAGGGAGGGCTGGCTACACCTTC; J: TRBJ1-2; V: TRBV28; D: NA; size: NA; length: 14
CDR3: CATSDSRTGRGQPQHF; DNA: TGTGCCACCAGTGATTCGAGGACAGGGAGGGGCCAGCCCCAGCATTTT; J: TRBJ1-5; V: TRBV24-1; D: TRBD1; size: NA; length: 16
CDR3: CAIATGGSTYEQYF; DNA: TGTGCCATAGCGACGGGCGGGTCGACCTACGAGCAGTACTTC; J: TRBJ2-7; V: TRBV10-3; D: NA; size: NA; length: 14
CDR3: CASSLDPSGNYEQYF; DNA: TGTGCCAGCAGCTTAGACCCCTCAGGGAATTACGAGCAGTACTTC; J: TRBJ2-7; V: TRBV11-2; D: NA; size: NA; length: 15
CDR3: CAIDRVTEAFF; DNA: TGTGCCATAGACAGGGTCACTGAAGCTTTCTTT; J: TRBJ1-1; V: TRBV6-6; D: TRBD1; size: NA; length: 11
CDR3: CASSRPEGGYTF; DNA: TGTGCCAGCAGCCGACCTGAGGGTGGCTACACCTTC; J: TRBJ1-2; V: TRBV27; D: NA; size: NA; length: 12
CDR3: CATGGSTIDTQYF; DNA: TGTGCCACCGGTGGATCTACCATAGATACGCAGTATTTT; J: TRBJ2-3; V: TRBV24-1; D: NA; size: NA; length: 13
CDR3: CASSRQGEADTEAFF; DNA: TGTGCCAGCAGCCGTCAAGGGGAGGCGGACACTGAAGCTTTCTTT; J: TRBJ1-1; V: TRBV28; D: NA; size: NA; length: 15
CDR3: CASSPDRAAYNEQFF; DNA: TGTGCCAGCAGCCCGGACAGGGCGGCCTACAATGAGCAGTTCTTC; J: TRBJ2-1; V: TRBV7-8; D: TRBD1; size: NA; length: 15
CDR3: CASTLPGQGRYGYTF; DNA: TGTGCCAGCACTTTACCGGGACAGGGTCGCTATGGCTACACCTTC; J: TRBJ1-2; V: TRBV6-1; D: TRBD1; size: NA; length: 15
CDR3: CASTGQGRYNEQFF; DNA: TGTGCCAGTACCGGACAGGGTAGATACAATGAGCAGTTCTTC; J: TRBJ2-1; V: TRBV28; D: TRBD1; size: NA; length: 14
CDR3: CASSQAKGLASSSYNEQFF; DNA: TGTGCCAGCAGCCAAGCAAAGGGACTAGCGTCTTCCTCCTACAATGAGCAGTTCTTC; J: TRBJ2-1; V: TRBV3-1/TRBV3-2; D: TRBD2; size: NA; length: 19
CDR3: CASSIASGTSGRALNEQFF; DNA: TGTGCCAGTAGTATAGCATCCGGGACTAGCGGGAGGGCCCTAAATGAGCAGTTCTTC; J: TRBJ2-1; V: TRBV19; D: TRBD2; size: NA; length: 19
CDR3: CASSFTPRTGSKEGYTF; DNA: TGTGCCAGCAGCTTTACGCCGCGGACAGGCTCAAAGGAGGGCTACACCTTC; J: TRBJ1-2; V: TRBV11-2; D: TRBD1; size: few; length: 17
CDR3: CASSQGSERSYNEQFF; DNA: TGCGCCAGCAGCCAGGGTAGCGAACGCTCCTACAATGAGCAGTTCTTC; J: TRBJ2-1; V: TRBV4-3; D: NA; size: NA; length: 16
CDR3: CASSPTPDSPELFF; DNA: TGTGCCAGCAGTCCTACCCCGGACAGTCCGGAGCTGTTTTTT; J: TRBJ2-2; V: TRBV2; D: NA; size: NA; length: 14
CDR3: CASSPPNGQGYEQYF; DNA: TGTGCCAGCTCACCACCGAATGGACAGGGCTACGAGCAGTACTTC; J: TRBJ2-7; V: TRBV18; D: TRBD1; size: NA; length: 15
CDR3: CASSNPREVGETQYF; DNA: TGCGCCAGCAGCAATCCAAGGGAGGTTGGAGAGACCCAGTACTTC; J: TRBJ2-5; V: TRBV5-1; D: NA; size: few; length: 15
CDR3: CASSLGQGFDYNSPLHF; DNA: TGTGCCAGCAGCCTGGGACAGGGTTTTGACTATAATTCACCCCTCCACTTT; J: TRBJ1-6; V: TRBV3-1/TRBV3-2; D: TRBD1; size: NA; length: 17
CDR3: CASRSGGTSGEKLFF; DNA: TGTGCCAGCAGGAGTGGCGGGACTAGTGGAGAAAAACTGTTTTTT; J: TRBJ1-4; V: TRBV2; D: NA; size: NA; length: 15
CDR3: CASSLGVPTGTTEAFF; DNA: TGTGCCAGCAGCTTAGGAGTCCCGACAGGGACTACTGAAGCTTTCTTT; J: TRBJ1-1; V: TRBV11-2; D: TRBD1; size: NA; length: 16
CDR3: CASRRTGVSDTQYF; DNA: TGTGCCAGCCGACGGACAGGGGTATCAGATACGCAGTATTTT; J: TRBJ2-3; V: TRBV2; D: TRBD1; size: NA; length: 14
CDR3: CASSQTREVNGYTF; DNA: TGTGCCAGCTCACAGACGCGGGAGGTTAACGGCTACACCTTC; J: TRBJ1-2; V: TRBV18; D: NA; size: NA; length: 14
CDR3: CASSVFGTSGRAGELFF; DNA: TGTGCCAGCAGTGTATTTGGGACTAGCGGGAGGGCCGGGGAGCTGTTTTTT; J: TRBJ2-2; V: TRBV25-1; D: TRBD2; size: NA; length: 17
CDR3: CASRKAELSYNEQFF; DNA: TGTGCCAGCCGGAAAGCGGAGCTCTCCTACAATGAGCAGTTCTTC; J: TRBJ2-1; V: TRBV18; D: NA; size: NA; length: 15
CDR3: CATRGGYSNQPQHF; DNA: TGTGCCACCAGGGGGGGTTATAGCAATCAGCCCCAGCATTTT; J: TRBJ1-5; V: TRBV6-5; D: TRBD1; size: NA; length: 14
CDR3: CASTNLVAEAFF; DNA: TGTGCCAGCACCAACCTAGTCGCTGAAGCTTTCTTT; J: TRBJ1-1; V: TRBV7-2; D: NA; size: many; length: 12
CDR3: CASSLEPRSNQPQHF; DNA: TGTGCCAGCAGCTTGGAGCCCAGGAGCAATCAGCCCCAGCATTTT; J: TRBJ1-5; V: TRBV5-5; D: NA; size: NA; length: 15
CDR3: CASSHQGRESPLHF; DNA: TGTGCCAGCAGTCACCAGGGGCGTGAGTCACCCCTCCACTTT; J: TRBJ1-6; V: TRBV7-9; D: NA; size: few; length: 14
CDR3: CASSRTATVEQFF; DNA: TGTGCCAGCAGTCGGACAGCAACAGTTGAGCAGTTCTTC; J: TRBJ2-1; V: TRBV28; D: NA; size: few; length: 13
CDR3: CASSDQGNYGYTF; DNA: TGTGCCAGCAGCGACCAGGGAAACTATGGCTACACCTTC; J: TRBJ1-2; V: TRBV2; D: NA; size: NA; length: 13